These 8 T cell receptor beta chains were all obtained from the same sample, sequenced in a study of CD8+CD57+ T cells in acquired aplastic anemia (dated by TCRdb to 2017 to 2018). Patients chosen for sequencing had shown expansion of CD8+CD57+ cells by flow cytometry. The sequencer listed for this sample is Illumina HiSeq 2000. TCR beta VDJ combination and CDR3 sequence profiling used genomic DNA as the template. Clones were called with MiXCR by TCRdb after fastp trimmed the public reads at Q25, and only in-frame beta chains were retained. Entries that share a CDR3 protein sequence are merged under the most common genes and DNA. The sample data list about 240,000 distinct CDR3 sequences, and 40% to 50% of these were observed just once. Under 9% of the sample is held by the ten biggest clonotypes. Sample: sorted CD4+, CD8+, or CD8+CD57+ T cells (not recorded which) from PBMCs. Every receptor here comes from a human donor with aplastic anemia.

The J gene is TRBJ2-7, the V gene TRBV20-1, with 14 bases lining up with TRBD2. The germline gives CDR1 DFQATT, CDR2 SNEGSKA (reference sequence). Trimming at V came to 5 bases and at J to 4 bases, leaving 10 bases not matched to a gene. The length of the CDR3 is 16 residues. The CDR3 coding sequence is TGCAGTGCTTGGGTGACTAGCGGGAGGGAGAGGTACGAGCAGTACTTC. Its protein is CSAWVTSGRERYEQYF.

The chain carries TRBV7-9 and TRBJ2-7, with unresolved D. The ends were cut back, 0 bases at V and 4 bases at J, with 16 bases in the middle. Germline V lookup: CDR1 SEHNR, CDR2 FQNEAQ (reference sequence). This CDR3 contains 16 residues. The CDR3 protein is CASSLAPTTYLYEQYF. The CDR3 DNA reads TGTGCCAGCAGCTTAGCTCCTACCACCTACTTATACGAGCAGTACTTC.

This clonotype was seen at least ten times. The chain recombines TRBV4-3 with TRBJ1-5; possibly TRBD1 for D (5 bases). Trimming shortened V by 1 base and J by 6 bases, and 10 bases separated the two germline ends. Germline V lookup: CDR1 LGHNA, CDR2 YSLEER. The CDR3 contains 14 residues. The CDR3, as DNA: TGCGCCAGCAGCCAAGCGCGGGGGATTCAGCCCCAGCATTTT. It translates to CASSQARGIQPQHF.

In this sample, this clonotype turned up a few times. Written as DNA, the CDR3 is TGTGCCAGCAGACCTGGACAGCACAATGAGCAGTTCTTC. It yields the protein CASRPGQHNEQFF. The V and J genes are TRBV6-5 and TRBJ2-1; maybe TRBD1 (6 bases). From germline, CDR1 is MNHEY and CDR2 SVGAGI. Trimming removed 6 bases at V and 5 bases at J, with 11 bases between. The CDR3 has 13 amino acids.

This clonotype was detected many times. At one boundary the junction diverges from the germline segment, which might be a read error. V is TRBV5-1 and J is TRBJ2-3; no firm D call. CDR1 is SGHRS and CDR2 is YFSETQ in the germline V gene. This CDR3 is 11 amino acids long. The chain's CDR3 is CASRSTDTQYF. Written as DNA, the CDR3 is TGTGCCAGCAGGAGCACAGATACGCAGTATTTT.

The table lists this clonotype with many counts. The chain employs TRBV11-2 and TRBJ2-7; 8 bases are shared with TRBD1. V lost 3 bases, J lost 4 bases, and 8 bases stayed unmatched. The germline gives CDR1 SGHAT, CDR2 FQNNGV. This CDR3 is built from 15 residues. The CDR3 loop is CASSFPGQVPYEQYF. The CDR3 DNA follows: TGTGCCAGCAGCTTTCCGGGACAGGTCCCTTACGAGCAGTACTTC.

This clonotype showed up many times. This chain uses TRBV19 with TRBJ1-2, with a weak D call TRBD1 (6 bases). V was cut by 6 bases and J by 4 bases, with 12 bases left in between. The CDR3 is 13 residues long. Germline CDR1 LNHDA, CDR2 SQIVND (reference sequence). The CDR3 loop reads CASSRDIPYGYTF. The CDR3 DNA is TGTGCCAGTAGCCGGGACATCCCCTATGGCTACACCTTC.

This clonotype was recorded many times. The rearrangement links TRBV7-9 to TRBJ1-5; D uncertain. V lost 5 bases and J lost 0, with 8 bases in between. Germline V gene sequence: CDR1 SEHNR, CDR2 FQNEAQ (reference sequence). The length of the CDR3 is 14 residues. For the CDR3, the DNA is TGTGCCAGCAGCCAAGAGCATAGCAATCAGCCCCAGCATTTT. Its translation: CASSQEHSNQPQHF.